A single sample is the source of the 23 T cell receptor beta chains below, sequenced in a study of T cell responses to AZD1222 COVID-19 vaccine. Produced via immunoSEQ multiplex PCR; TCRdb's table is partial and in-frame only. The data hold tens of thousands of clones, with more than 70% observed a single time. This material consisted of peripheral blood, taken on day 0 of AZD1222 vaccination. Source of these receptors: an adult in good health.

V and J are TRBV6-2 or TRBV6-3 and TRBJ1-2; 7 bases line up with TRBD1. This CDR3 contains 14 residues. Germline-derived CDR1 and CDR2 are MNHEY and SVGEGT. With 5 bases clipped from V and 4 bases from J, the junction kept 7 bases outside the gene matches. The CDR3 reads CASSISRGLYGYTF. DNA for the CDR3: TGTGCCAGCAGTATCTCTAGGGGGCTCTATGGCTACACCTTC.

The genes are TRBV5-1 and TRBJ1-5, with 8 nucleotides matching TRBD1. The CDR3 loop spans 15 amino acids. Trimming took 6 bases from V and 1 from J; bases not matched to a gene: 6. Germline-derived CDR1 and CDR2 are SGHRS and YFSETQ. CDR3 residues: CASNPTGDSNQPQHF. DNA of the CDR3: TGCGCCAGCAACCCGACAGGGGACAGCAATCAGCCCCAGCATTTT. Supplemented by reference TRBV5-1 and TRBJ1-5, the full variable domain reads KAGVTQTPRYLIKTRGQQVTLSCSPISGHRSVSWYQQTPGQGLQFLFEYFSETQRNKGNFPGRFSGRQFSNSRSEMNVSTLELGDSALYLCASNPTGDSNQPQHFGDGTRLSIL.

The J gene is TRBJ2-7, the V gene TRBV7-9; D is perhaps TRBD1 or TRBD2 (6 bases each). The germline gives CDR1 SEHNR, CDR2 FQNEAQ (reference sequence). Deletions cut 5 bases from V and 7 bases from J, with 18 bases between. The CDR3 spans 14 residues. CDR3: CASSPDGWGAEQYF. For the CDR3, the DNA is TGTGCCAGCAGCCCCGACGGGTGGGGGGCAGAGCAGTACTTC.

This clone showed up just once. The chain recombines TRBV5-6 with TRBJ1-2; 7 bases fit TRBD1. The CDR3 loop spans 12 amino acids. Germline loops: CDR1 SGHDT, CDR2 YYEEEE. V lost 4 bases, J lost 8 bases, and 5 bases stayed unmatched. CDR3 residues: CASSIGQVGYTF. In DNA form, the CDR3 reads TGTGCCAGCAGCATCGGACAGGTGGGCTACACCTTC.

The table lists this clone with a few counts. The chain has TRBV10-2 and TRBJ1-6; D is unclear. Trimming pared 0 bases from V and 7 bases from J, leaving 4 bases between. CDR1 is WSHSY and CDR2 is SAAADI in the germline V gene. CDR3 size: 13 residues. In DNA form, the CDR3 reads TGCGCCAGCAGTGAGTCGACAAATTCACCCCTCCACTTT. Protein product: CASSESTNSPLHF.

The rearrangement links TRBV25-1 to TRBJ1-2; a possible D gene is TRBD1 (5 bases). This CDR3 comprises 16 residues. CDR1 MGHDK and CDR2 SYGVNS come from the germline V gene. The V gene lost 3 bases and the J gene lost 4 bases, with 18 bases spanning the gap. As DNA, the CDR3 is TGTGCCAGCAGTGACCCTCGACATCCTCAGGGCTATGGCTACACCTTC. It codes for CASSDPRHPQGYGYTF.

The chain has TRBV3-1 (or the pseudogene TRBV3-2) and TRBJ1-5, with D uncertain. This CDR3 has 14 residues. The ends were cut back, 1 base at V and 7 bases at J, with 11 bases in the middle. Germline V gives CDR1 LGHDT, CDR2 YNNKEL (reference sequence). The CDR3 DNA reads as TGTGCCAGCAGCCAAGGGGTACCCAGACAGCCCCAGCATTTT. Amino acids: CASSQGVPRQPQHF.

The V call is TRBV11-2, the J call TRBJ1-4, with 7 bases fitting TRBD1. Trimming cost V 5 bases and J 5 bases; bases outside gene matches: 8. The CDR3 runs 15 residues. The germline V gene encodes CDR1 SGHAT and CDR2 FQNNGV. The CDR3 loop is CASSLSPGQNEKLFF. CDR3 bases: TGTGCCAGCAGCCTCTCACCGGGACAGAATGAAAAACTGTTTTTT.

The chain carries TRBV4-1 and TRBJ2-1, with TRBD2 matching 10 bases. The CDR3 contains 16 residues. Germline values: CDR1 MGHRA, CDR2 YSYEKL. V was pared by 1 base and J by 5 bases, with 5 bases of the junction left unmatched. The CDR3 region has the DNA TGCGCCAGCAGCCAAGGCCGCCTAGCGGGAGACAATGAGCAGTTCTTC. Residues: CASSQGRLAGDNEQFF.

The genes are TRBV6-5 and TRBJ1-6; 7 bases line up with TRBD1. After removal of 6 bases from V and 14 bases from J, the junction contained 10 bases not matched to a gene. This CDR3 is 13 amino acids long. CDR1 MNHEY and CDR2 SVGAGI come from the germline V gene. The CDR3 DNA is TGTGCCAGCAGATGGGCAGGGGGGTCGGCCCTCCACTTT. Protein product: CASRWAGGSALHF.

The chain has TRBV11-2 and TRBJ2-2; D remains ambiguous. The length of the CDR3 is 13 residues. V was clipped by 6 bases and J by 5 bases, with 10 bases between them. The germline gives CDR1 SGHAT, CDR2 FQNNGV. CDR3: CASSKGRTGELFF. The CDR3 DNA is TGTGCCAGCAGTAAAGGGCGGACCGGGGAGCTGTTTTTT.

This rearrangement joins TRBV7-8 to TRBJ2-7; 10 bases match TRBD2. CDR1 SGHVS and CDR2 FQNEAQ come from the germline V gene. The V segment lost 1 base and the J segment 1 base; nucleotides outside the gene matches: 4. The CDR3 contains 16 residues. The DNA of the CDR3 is TGTGCCAGCAGCTTAGGCGCTAGCGGGAGTTCCTACGAGCAGTACTTC. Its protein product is CASSLGASGSSYEQYF.

This CDR3 is CASSPQGSNTEAFF. The CDR3, as DNA: TGTGCCAGCAGTCCCCAGGGGTCGAACACTGAAGCTTTCTTT. V is TRBV27 and J is TRBJ1-1; weak D call: TRBD1 (6 bases). Germline-derived CDR1 and CDR2 are MNHEY and SMNVEV (reference sequence). Between the trimmed V and J ends, which lost 5 bases and 1 base, there was a span of 11 bases. The CDR3 length is 14 residues.

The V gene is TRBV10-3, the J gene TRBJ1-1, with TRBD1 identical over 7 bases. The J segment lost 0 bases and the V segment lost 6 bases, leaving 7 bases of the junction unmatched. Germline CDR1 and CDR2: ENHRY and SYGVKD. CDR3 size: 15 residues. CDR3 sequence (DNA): TGTGCCATCAGAGCCGGGACAGAGATGAACACTGAAGCTTTCTTT. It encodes CAIRAGTEMNTEAFF.

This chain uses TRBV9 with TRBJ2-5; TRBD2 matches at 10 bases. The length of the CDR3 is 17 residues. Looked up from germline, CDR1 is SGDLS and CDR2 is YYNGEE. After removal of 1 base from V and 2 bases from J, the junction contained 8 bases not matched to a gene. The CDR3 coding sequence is TGTGCCAGCAGCGTACATCCAGCGGGGGGGATACAAGAGACCCAGTACTTC. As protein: CASSVHPAGGIQETQYF. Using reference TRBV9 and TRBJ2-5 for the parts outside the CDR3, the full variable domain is DSGVTQTPKHLITATGQRVTLRCSPRSGDLSVYWYQQSLDQGLQFLIQYYNGEERAKGNILERFSAQQFPDLHSELNLSSLELGDSALYFCASSVHPAGGIQETQYFGPGTRLLVL.

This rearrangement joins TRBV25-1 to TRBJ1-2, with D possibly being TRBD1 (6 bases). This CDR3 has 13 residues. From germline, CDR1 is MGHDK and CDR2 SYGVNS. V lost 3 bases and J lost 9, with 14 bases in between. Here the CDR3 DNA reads TGTGCCAGCAGTGATCAGGGGCGGGTTAGCTACACCTTC. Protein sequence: CASSDQGRVSYTF.

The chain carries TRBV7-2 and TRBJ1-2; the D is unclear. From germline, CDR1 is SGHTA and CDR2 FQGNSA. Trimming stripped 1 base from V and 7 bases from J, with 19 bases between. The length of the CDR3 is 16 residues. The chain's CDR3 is CASSLVSSVRVVGYTF. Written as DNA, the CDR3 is TGTGCCAGCAGCTTAGTCTCCTCCGTGCGGGTTGTTGGCTACACCTTC.

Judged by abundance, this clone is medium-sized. As DNA, the CDR3 is TGCGCCAGCAGCGTCCCACAGGGGGGGGCTGAAGCTTTCTTT. It is translated as CASSVPQGGAEAFF. The V call is TRBV5-1, the J call TRBJ1-1, with 8 bases fitting TRBD1. V shed 4 bases, J shed 6 bases, and the junction held 8 bases outside the gene matches. The CDR3 is 14 amino acids. CDR1 and CDR2 (germline): SGHRS, YFSETQ.

This CDR3 is CAWSVQGYNSPLHF. In DNA, the CDR3 is TGTGCCTGGAGTGTCCAGGGGTATAATTCACCCCTCCACTTT. V and J are TRBV30 and TRBJ1-6, with D maybe TRBD1 (6 bases). Germline CDR1 GTSNPN, CDR2 SVGIG (reference sequence). The CDR3 runs 14 residues. The V gene lost 0 bases and the J gene lost 4 bases, with 7 bases spanning the gap.

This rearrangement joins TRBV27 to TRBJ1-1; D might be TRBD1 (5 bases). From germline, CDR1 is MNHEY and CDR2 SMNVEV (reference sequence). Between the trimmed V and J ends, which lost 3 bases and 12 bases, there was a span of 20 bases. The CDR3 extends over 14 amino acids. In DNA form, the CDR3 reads TGTGCCAGCAGTTTGGGCTCCGGGACTCCGGCAACTTTCTTT. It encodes CASSLGSGTPATFF.

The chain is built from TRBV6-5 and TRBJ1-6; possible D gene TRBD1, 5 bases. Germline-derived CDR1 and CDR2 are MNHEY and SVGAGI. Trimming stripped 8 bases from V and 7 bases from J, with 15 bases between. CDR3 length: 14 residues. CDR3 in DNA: TGTGCCAGCGCGAAGGGGAATCAGAATTCACCCCTCCACTTT. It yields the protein CASAKGNQNSPLHF.

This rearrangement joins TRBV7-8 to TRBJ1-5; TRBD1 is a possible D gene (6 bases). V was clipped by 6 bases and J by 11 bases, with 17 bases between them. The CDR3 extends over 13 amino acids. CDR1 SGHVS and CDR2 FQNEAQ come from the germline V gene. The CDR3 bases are TGTGCCAGCAGTTTCAATGCTAGGACAGCCCAGCATTTT. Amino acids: CASSFNARTAQHF.

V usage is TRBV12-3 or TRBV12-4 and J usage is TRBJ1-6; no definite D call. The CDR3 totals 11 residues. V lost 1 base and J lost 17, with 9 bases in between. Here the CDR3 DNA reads TGTGCCAGCAGTTTAGGGGATTCATTCCACTTT. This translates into CASSLGDSFHF.